This T cell receptor beta chain was retrieved from a study of control samples from healthy donors and cancer patients. This CDR3 has 12 residues. Germline CDR1 is LNHDA and CDR2 is SQIVND (reference sequence). After removal of 7 bases from V and 4 bases from J, the junction contained 3 bases not matched to a gene. Assay: immunoSEQ multiplex PCR; the TCRdb copy retains only in-frame clones and omits some. The sample totals roughly 200,000 clones; its top ten clones hold roughly 2%. Sequenced sample: blood. This sequence joins TRBV19 and TRBJ1-2, with 7 bases lining up with TRBD1. The TCR originated in a woman aged 30 to 39 in good health. The CDR3 sequence is CASTRQGYGYTF. The CDR3 coding sequence is TGTGCCAGTACCCGACAGGGCTATGGCTACACCTTC.